The rows below give T cell receptor beta chains drawn from one sample of a study of blood T cell repertoires in COVID-19. Generated by immunoSEQ multiplex PCR, the TCRdb table keeps only in-frame clones and is missing some. The data contain 310,000 or so clones, roughly 86% of them singletons. Sequenced material: peripheral blood. These receptors came from a woman in her forties or fifties with acute or convalescent COVID-19. Each CDR3 is given with its conserved first and last residue. Each record gives: J gene, V gene, D gene, clone size, CDR3 protein, CDR3 DNA. A D gene is named only where the DNA matches it firmly. Clone size is shown for a subset of rows, as once, few, many or a class of expanded clone.

TRBJ2-3 TRBV5-6 TRBD2 . CASSPPGGGTQYF TGTGCCAGCAGCCCACCCGGGGGGGGTACGCAGTATTTT
TRBJ2-2 TRBV15 TRBD2 . CATSRAFPGLGMSGELFF TGTGCCACCAGCAGAGCTTTCCCGGGACTAGGGATGTCCGGGGAGCTGTTTTTT
TRBJ1-5 TRBV18 TRBD1 . CASSPGVPDRVSNQPQHF TGTGCCAGCTCACCAGGGGTCCCCGACAGGGTGAGCAATCAGCCCCAGCATTTT
TRBJ2-3 TRBV5-1 TRBD2 once CASRGVVAGTTDTQYF TGCGCCAGTCGGGGAGTCGTAGCGGGAACCACAGATACGCAGTATTTT
TRBJ2-7 TRBV28 TRBD1 . CASSLVPGQGYEQYF TGTGCCAGCAGTTTGGTTCCGGGACAGGGCTACGAGCAGTACTTC
TRBJ2-7 TRBV2 TRBD1 . CASRAGTGDEQYF TGTGCCAGCAGGGCCGGGACAGGGGACGAGCAGTACTTC
TRBJ2-7 TRBV18 TRBD2 once CASSPPISSGSAYEQYF TGTGCCAGCTCACCACCTATATCTAGCGGGAGCGCCTACGAGCAGTACTTC
TRBJ2-3 TRBV2 . . CARRQADTQYF TGTGCCAGGCGACAAGCTGATACGCAGTATTTT
TRBJ2-5 TRBV3-1/TRBV3-2 TRBD2 . CASSRLAGGPYQETQYF TGTGCCAGCAGCCGACTAGCGGGAGGCCCGTACCAAGAGACCCAGTACTTC
TRBJ2-1 TRBV27 TRBD2 . CASREGLAGGPRNEQFF TGTGCCAGCAGAGAGGGACTAGCGGGAGGGCCGAGAAATGAGCAGTTCTTC
TRBJ2-1 TRBV7-3 . . CASSPSGAAYNEQFF TGTGCCAGCAGCCCCTCTGGGGCCGCATACAATGAGCAGTTCTTC
TRBJ1-1 TRBV5-1 . . CASSFEGNTEAFF TGCGCCAGCAGCTTTGAGGGGAACACTGAAGCTTTCTTT
TRBJ2-1 TRBV19 TRBD2 . CASSIAFWTSGIKNEQFF TGTGCCAGTAGTATAGCATTTTGGACTAGCGGGATCAAAAATGAGCAGTTCTTC
TRBJ2-7 TRBV29-1 TRBD2 . CSVGTSGYEQYF TGCAGCGTTGGGACTAGCGGATACGAGCAGTACTTC
TRBJ2-7 TRBV27 TRBD2 . CASSLMWGGTRYEQYF TGTGCCAGCAGTCTCATGTGGGGGGGTACCAGGTACGAGCAGTACTTC
TRBJ1-2 TRBV19 . . CASSTNRFQTDGYTF TGTGCCAGTAGTACAAACAGGTTCCAAACTGATGGCTACACCTTC
TRBJ2-7 TRBV9 . . CASSVAGGLNYEQYF TGTGCCAGCAGCGTAGCAGGAGGCCTTAACTACGAGCAGTACTTC
TRBJ1-6 TRBV18 TRBD1 . CASSPSTGGSSPLHF TGTGCCAGCTCACCTTCGACAGGGGGCAGTTCACCCCTCCACTTT
TRBJ1-5 TRBV5-6 . . CASSTYRADQPQHF TGTGCCAGCAGCACCTACAGGGCAGATCAGCCCCAGCATTTT
TRBJ2-1 TRBV27 . once CASSFLQGNEQFF TGTGCCAGCAGTTTCCTGCAGGGCAATGAGCAGTTCTTC